A selection of T cell receptor beta chains follows, all from one sample in a study of naive and memory T cell subsets. TCRdb reanalysed the UMI-ligation and nested PCR reads using MiXCR and keeps one entry per CDR3 protein. The sample lists tens of thousands of distinct CDR3 sequences; roughly 8.2% were seen once. The specimen was central memory CD8+ T cells from blood. The receptors were gathered from a human donor in good health. CDR3s include the opening cysteine and the closing phenylalanine or tryptophan. A D gene is named only where the DNA matches it firmly. Where a row states a size, it is once, few, many or the class of an expanded clone; other rows omit it.

abundance | j_gene | v_gene | d_gene | CDR3nt | CDR3aa
few | TRBJ2-3 | TRBV5-1 | NA | TGCGCCAGCAGCTACGACACAGATACGCAGTATTTT | CASSYDTDTQYF
many | TRBJ1-5 | TRBV18 | NA | TGTGCCAGCTCAACAGGGCGGGATAGCAATCAGCCCCAGCATTTT | CASSTGRDSNQPQHF
few | TRBJ2-6 | TRBV29-1 | TRBD1 | TGCAGTGACAGGGAGCTCTCTGGGGCCAACGTCCTGACTTTC | CSDRELSGANVLTF
many | TRBJ1-5 | TRBV5-6 | NA | TGTGCCAGCAGCTGGGGTTGGGGACCTGATCAGCCCCAGCATTTT | CASSWGWGPDQPQHF
NA | TRBJ1-1 | TRBV19 | NA | TGTGCCAGTGGACGGACTGAGAGAGCTTTCTTT | CASGRTERAFF
NA | TRBJ2-1 | TRBV28 | TRBD2 | TGTGCCAGCCAACTAGCGCAATCTACCTACAATGAGCAGTTCTTC | CASQLAQSTYNEQFF
few | TRBJ2-1 | TRBV19 | TRBD2 | TGTGCCAGTAGTAACCTAGCGGAGTACAATGAGCAGTTCTTC | CASSNLAEYNEQFF
many | TRBJ2-5 | TRBV29-1 | NA | TGCAGCGTTGAAAGGAAAGAGACCCAGTACTTC | CSVERKETQYF
few | TRBJ2-1 | TRBV5-1 | NA | TGCGCCAGCAGCTTGATGCGTGCAAGCTCCTACAATGAGCAGTTCTTC | CASSLMRASSYNEQFF
NA | TRBJ1-1 | TRBV4-3 | NA | TGCGCCAGCAGCCAGGGGGTATACACTGAAGCTTTCTTT | CASSQGVYTEAFF
many | TRBJ2-3 | TRBV5-5 | TRBD1 | TGTGCCAGCAGCCTTGTCAGGCAGGGTGTGTCGGACAGGGGGCTACGCACAGATACGCAGTATTTT | CASSLVRQGVSDRGLRTDTQYF
NA | TRBJ2-5 | TRBV5-6 | TRBD2 | TGTGCCAGCAGCTTGACTAGCGGGAGGGAGACCCAGTACTTC | CASSLTSGRETQYF
NA | TRBJ1-1 | TRBV7-9 | NA | TGTGCCAGCAGCTTAGTAACAGTGAACACTGAAGCTTTCTTT | CASSLVTVNTEAFF
few | TRBJ2-3 | TRBV6-2/TRBV6-3 | NA | TGTGCCAGCAGTTACCGAGAAGCGGATACGCAGTATTTT | CASSYREADTQYF
many | TRBJ2-6 | TRBV27 | NA | TGTGCCAGCAGTCCTGAAGGGGGCTCTGGGGCCAACGTCCTGACTTTC | CASSPEGGSGANVLTF
many | TRBJ2-1 | TRBV10-3 | TRBD2 | TGTGCCATCAGTCCCAGCGGGGGAACAACGCCATACAATGAGCAGTTCTTC | CAISPSGGTTPYNEQFF
many | TRBJ2-3 | TRBV2 | TRBD2 | TGTGCCAGCAAGCTAGCGGGATGGGTCACAGATACGCAGTATTTT | CASKLAGWVTDTQYF
few | TRBJ2-2 | TRBV12-3/TRBV12-4 | NA | TGTGCCAGCAGGCCAGATCCTGGTGGGGAGCTGTTTTTT | CASRPDPGGELFF
many | TRBJ2-7 | TRBV4-1 | TRBD2 | TGCGCCAGCAGCCCTTTGGCGGGAGCCATAAGCTCCTACGAGCAGTACTTC | CASSPLAGAISSYEQYF
many | TRBJ2-3 | TRBV3-1 | TRBD2 | TGTGCCAGCAGCCAAGGCGGGGGGCTAGATACGCAGTATTTT | CASSQGGGLDTQYF
many | TRBJ2-7 | TRBV6-1 | NA | TGTGCCAGCACCAGGCCTTACGGGGCATACGAGCAGTACTTC | CASTRPYGAYEQYF
NA | TRBJ2-1 | TRBV6-4 | NA | TGTGCCAGCAGTGACTCGGCTGGGTCAAATGAGCAGTTCTTC | CASSDSAGSNEQFF
few | TRBJ2-1 | TRBV5-1 | TRBD2 | TGCGCCAGCAGCCTCAGCGGGAGGGCCGTCGACAATGAGCAGTTCTTC | CASSLSGRAVDNEQFF
NA | TRBJ1-5 | TRBV7-3 | NA | TGTGCCAGCAGCCACGGGATCAATCAGCCCCAGCATTTT | CASSHGINQPQHF
many | TRBJ2-3 | TRBV28 | TRBD1 | TGTGCCACCTACAATCGACAGGGGGTTGAGTACTGGGCTAGCACAGATACGCAGTATTTT | CATYNRQGVEYWASTDTQYF
NA | TRBJ2-7 | TRBV7-8 | TRBD1 | TGTGCCAGCAGCCCCCGGACAGGGGGCGACTACGAGCAGTACTTC | CASSPRTGGDYEQYF
many | TRBJ2-1 | TRBV6-2/TRBV6-3 | NA | TGTGCCAGCCGATTAGTAGCGAATTACAATGAGCAGTTCTTC | CASRLVANYNEQFF
many | TRBJ2-2 | TRBV7-6 | NA | TGTGCCAGCAGCCCGCGACCCGGGGAGCTGTTTTTT | CASSPRPGELFF
NA | TRBJ2-1 | TRBV3-1 | TRBD2 | TGTGCCAGCAGCCAACTAGCGGGTTCCTCCTACAATGAGCAGTTCTTC | CASSQLAGSSYNEQFF
many | TRBJ2-7 | TRBV4-3 | NA | TGCGCCAGCAGCCAAGCGGCCGGGACAACCATCTACGAGCAGTACTTC | CASSQAAGTTIYEQYF
NA | TRBJ2-1 | TRBV27 | TRBD2 | TGTGCCAGCAGTCCCCGACTAGCCGGGGGAGGAAGCTCCTACAATGAGCAGTTCTTC | CASSPRLAGGGSSYNEQFF
few | TRBJ2-7 | TRBV28 | TRBD1 | TGTGCCAGCAGCAGTTTTTTCGGGACAGTCTACGAGCAGTACTTC | CASSSFFGTVYEQYF
few | TRBJ2-5 | TRBV11-2 | NA | TGTGCCAGCACCCAGCCGGGCAGGGGGGTTGAGACCCAGTACTTC | CASTQPGRGVETQYF
NA | TRBJ2-1 | TRBV6-4 | NA | TGTGCCAGCAGCCCTCTCGCGGCCAGCTCCTACAATGAGCAGTTCTTC | CASSPLAASSYNEQFF
NA | TRBJ2-6 | TRBV28 | NA | TGTGCCAGCAGTGACCTGGACTCTGGGGCCAACGTCCTGACTTTC | CASSDLDSGANVLTF
few | TRBJ1-6 | TRBV12-3/TRBV12-4 | TRBD1 | TGTGCCGTCCTGGACAGGGTCAATGCCCTCCACTTT | CAVLDRVNALHF
few | TRBJ2-1 | TRBV18 | TRBD1 | TGTGCCAGCTCACCCCGGGGACAGGGCACCTACAATGAGCAGTTCTTC | CASSPRGQGTYNEQFF
NA | TRBJ1-1 | TRBV15 | TRBD1 | TGTGCCACCAGCAGGGCAGGGGGCTGGGGTGCTTTCTTT | CATSRAGGWGAFF